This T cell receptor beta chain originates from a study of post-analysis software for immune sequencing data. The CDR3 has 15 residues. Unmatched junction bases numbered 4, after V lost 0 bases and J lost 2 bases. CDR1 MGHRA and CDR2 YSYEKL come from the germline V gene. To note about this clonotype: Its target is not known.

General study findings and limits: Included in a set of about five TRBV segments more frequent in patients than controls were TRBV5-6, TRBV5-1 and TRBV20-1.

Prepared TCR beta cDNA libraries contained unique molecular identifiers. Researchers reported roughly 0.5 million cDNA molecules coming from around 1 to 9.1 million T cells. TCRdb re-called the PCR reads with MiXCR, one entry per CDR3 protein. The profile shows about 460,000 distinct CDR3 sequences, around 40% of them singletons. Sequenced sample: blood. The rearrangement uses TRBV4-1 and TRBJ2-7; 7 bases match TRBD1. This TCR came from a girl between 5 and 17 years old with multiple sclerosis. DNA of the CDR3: TGCGCCAGCAGCCAAGAGACAGGGATAGCCTACGAGCAGTACTTC. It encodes CASSQETGIAYEQYF.